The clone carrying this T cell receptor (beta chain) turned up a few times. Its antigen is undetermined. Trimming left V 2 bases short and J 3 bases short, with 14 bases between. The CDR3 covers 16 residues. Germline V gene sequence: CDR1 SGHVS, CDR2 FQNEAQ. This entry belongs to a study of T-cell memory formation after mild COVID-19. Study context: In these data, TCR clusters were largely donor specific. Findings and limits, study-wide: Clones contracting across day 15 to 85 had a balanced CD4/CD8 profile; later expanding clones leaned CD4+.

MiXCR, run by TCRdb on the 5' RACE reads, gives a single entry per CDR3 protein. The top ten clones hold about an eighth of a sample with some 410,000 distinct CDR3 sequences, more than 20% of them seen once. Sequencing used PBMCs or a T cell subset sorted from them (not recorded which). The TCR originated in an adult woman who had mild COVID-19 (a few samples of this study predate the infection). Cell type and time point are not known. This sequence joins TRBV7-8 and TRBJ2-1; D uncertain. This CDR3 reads CASSLREGRVYNEQFF. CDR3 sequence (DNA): TGTGCCAGCAGCTTACGAGAAGGGCGAGTCTACAATGAGCAGTTCTTC.